These 29 T cell receptor beta chains originate from one sample sequenced in a study of neoadjuvant anti-PD-1 for oral cavity cancer. Measured with immunoSEQ multiplex PCR; TCRdb has only the in-frame clones, and not every one. Seen here are 50,000 to 65,000 clones, 65% to 85% observed once, and the top ten hold roughly 2.6%. Sequencing used PBMCs, obtained before nivolumab (anti-PD-1) treatment. The receptors shown here come from a person aged 35-79 years with oral cavity squamous cell carcinoma.

The rearrangement joins TRBV18 to TRBJ1-5; 10 nucleotides agree with TRBD1. CDR3 length equals 15 residues. Germline CDR1 KGHSH, CDR2 LQKENI. The junction had 2 bases not matched to a gene; V was cut back by 3 bases and J by 3 bases. The CDR3 loop reads CASSPGTGANQPQHF. The CDR3, as DNA: TGTGCCAGCTCACCCGGGACAGGGGCCAATCAGCCCCAGCATTTT. The variable domain in full, completed from reference TRBV18 and TRBJ1-5, reads NAGVMQNPRHLVRRRGQEARLRCSPMKGHSHVYWYRQLPEEGLKFMVYLQKENIIDESGMPKERFSAEFPKEGPSILRIQQVVRGDSAAYFCASSPGTGANQPQHFGDGTRLSIL.

This clone has more than one count but fewer than ten. The genes are TRBV7-9 and TRBJ2-5; D is unclear. The CDR3 covers 15 residues. V was shortened by 5 bases and J by 5 bases, with 18 bases between the two germline ends. The germline V gene encodes CDR1 SEHNR and CDR2 FQNEAQ (reference sequence). The CDR3 spells CASSILGPGVETQYF. The CDR3 DNA is TGTGCCAGCAGCATCTTGGGTCCTGGGGTGGAGACCCAGTACTTC.

The chain employs TRBV28 and TRBJ1-6; maybe TRBD1 (6 bases). Looked up from germline, CDR1 is MDHEN and CDR2 is SYDVKM. The CDR3 is 16 amino acids. V was pared by 5 bases and J by 8 bases, with 19 bases between. The CDR3 spells CASSLLGRTAYSPLHF. CDR3 in DNA: TGTGCCAGCAGTCTTCTCGGTCGGACAGCTTATTCACCCCTCCACTTT.

This clone was observed a handful of times. Other nucleotide sequences from this sample produce the same CDR3. The J gene is TRBJ2-1, the V gene TRBV5-1, with 13 bases aligning to TRBD2. Germline V gene sequence: CDR1 SGHRS, CDR2 YFSETQ. This CDR3 has 15 residues. Unmatched junction bases numbered 3, after V lost 0 bases and J lost 9 bases. The CDR3 loop reads CASSLVLAGGGEQFF. The CDR3 DNA sequence: TGCGCCAGCAGCTTGGTACTAGCGGGAGGGGGTGAGCAGTTCTTC.

The chain links TRBV5-1 to TRBJ2-1; D is perhaps TRBD2 (6 bases). Between the trimmed V and J ends, which lost 0 bases and 6 bases, there was a span of 10 bases. The CDR3 covers 14 residues. Germline V gene data show CDR1 as SGHRS and CDR2 as YFSETQ. CDR3 DNA: TGCGCCAGCAGCTTGGACCGAGCGGGCAATGAGCAGTTCTTC. Protein: CASSLDRAGNEQFF.

The chain uses TRBV19 and TRBJ2-2, with TRBD1 matching 7 bases. Looked up from germline, CDR1 is LNHDA and CDR2 is SQIVND (reference sequence). Unmatched junction bases numbered 15, after V lost 7 bases and J lost 7 bases. The CDR3 covers 16 residues. The CDR3 is CASIGPGTALSGELFF. The CDR3 nucleotides read TGTGCCAGTATAGGCCCCGGGACAGCCCTCAGCGGGGAGCTGTTTTTT. The full variable domain, in which reference TRBV19 and TRBJ2-2 provide the parts outside the CDR3, is DGGITQSPKYLFRKEGQNVTLSCEQNLNHDAMYWYRQDPGQGLRLIYYSQIVNDFQKGDIAEGYSVSREKKESFPLTVTSAQKNPTAFYLCASIGPGTALSGELFFGEGSRLTVL.

The chain joins TRBV4-2 to TRBJ1-4, with D maybe TRBD1 (5 bases). The CDR3 is 14 amino acids. V gave up 3 bases and J gave up 6 bases, with 11 bases separating them. Germline V gives CDR1 LGHNA, CDR2 YNFKEQ. The DNA of the CDR3 is TGTGCCAGCAGCCACCGGGGCCTGGATGAAAAACTGTTTTTT. It is translated as CASSHRGLDEKLFF.

The gene calls are TRBV15 and TRBJ2-2; D perhaps matches TRBD2 (6 bases). CDR3 size: 15 residues. Trimming took 1 base from V and 2 from J, leaving 8 bases between them. CDR1 and CDR2 (germline): LNHNV, YYDKDF (reference sequence). CDR3 in DNA: TGTGCCACCAGCAGAGGAGGGACTAACACCGGGGAGCTGTTTTTT. Amino acids: CATSRGGTNTGELFF.

The table lists this clone with a few counts. The V gene is TRBV27, the J gene TRBJ2-1, with TRBD1 matching over 7 bases. CDR1 is MNHEY and CDR2 is SMNVEV in the germline V gene (reference sequence). V was clipped by 7 bases and J by 3 bases; unmatched bases: 9. CDR3 length: 15 residues. The CDR3 bases are TGTGCCAGCATCCCGGACAGGTTACGCTACAATGAGCAGTTCTTC. Its protein is CASIPDRLRYNEQFF.

The V gene is TRBV6-5, the J gene TRBJ2-3; 7 nucleotides line up with TRBD2. Germline CDR1 and CDR2: MNHEY and SVGAGI. With V trimmed by 6 bases and J by 0 bases, 6 bases remained unmatched. The CDR3 length is 15 residues. The CDR3: CASRTKRGSTDTQYF. The CDR3 DNA follows: TGTGCCAGCAGGACCAAGCGGGGTAGCACAGATACGCAGTATTTT.

The chain couples TRBV6-5 to TRBJ1-5; no reliable D call. The CDR3 spans 14 residues. Trimming left V 7 bases short and J 2 bases short, with 12 bases between. Germline CDR1 and CDR2: MNHEY and SVGAGI. The CDR3 reads CASTGDRRNQPQHF. The CDR3 DNA follows: TGTGCCAGCACCGGGGATAGGCGCAATCAGCCCCAGCATTTT.

The chain links TRBV5-1 to TRBJ1-1; 7 nucleotides agree with TRBD1. V lost 4 bases, J lost 0 bases, and 6 bases stayed unmatched. The CDR3 is made up of 15 amino acids. The germline CDR1 and CDR2 sequences are SGHRS and YFSETQ. The CDR3 protein is CASSGGQVMNTEAFF. The CDR3 DNA follows: TGCGCCAGCAGCGGAGGACAGGTCATGAACACTGAAGCTTTCTTT.

The rearrangement links TRBV28 to TRBJ2-7; D is unclear. This CDR3 has 12 residues. Germline lookup yields CDR1 MDHEN and CDR2 SYDVKM. The V and J ends lost 3 bases and 3 bases respectively, with 6 bases between them. The CDR3 DNA reads TGTGCCAGCAGTTTCTCGGGCTACGAGCAGTACTTC. Protein product: CASSFSGYEQYF. The whole variable domain, filled in from reference TRBV28 and TRBJ2-7, reads DVKVTQSSRYLVKRTGEKVFLECVQDMDHENMFWYRQDPGLGLRLIYFSYDVKMKEKGDIPEGYSVSREKKERFSLILESASTNQTSMYLCASSFSGYEQYFGPGTRLTVT.

The J gene is TRBJ2-1, the V gene TRBV6-1, with D tentatively TRBD2 (6 bases). CDR1 MNHNS and CDR2 SASEGT come from the germline V gene. Trimming removed 0 bases from V and 2 bases from J, with 11 bases in between. The CDR3 is 16 amino acids. CDR3 residues: CASSEALREPYNEQFF. Written as DNA, the CDR3 is TGTGCCAGCAGTGAAGCGCTTCGGGAGCCCTACAATGAGCAGTTCTTC.

The rearrangement links TRBV9 to TRBJ1-1; 7 nucleotides agree with TRBD1. V lost 0 bases and J lost 7; bases outside the gene matches: 15. CDR3 size: 17 residues. Germline V lookup: CDR1 SGDLS, CDR2 YYNGEE. Here the CDR3 DNA reads TGTGCCAGCAGCGTAGATCGCCAGGGGGTTAGCCTGGGTGAAGCTTTCTTT. Residues: CASSVDRQGVSLGEAFF.

The chain carries TRBV19 and TRBJ2-1; D call uncertain. The V end lost 5 bases, the J end lost 15 bases, and 17 bases lay between the germline ends. Germline CDR1 and CDR2: LNHDA and SQIVND (reference sequence). This CDR3 region has 12 residues. The CDR3 loop is CASSARTLVVFF. The CDR3 bases are TGTGCCAGTAGTGCCAGGACGTTGGTTGTGTTCTTC.

This clone was seen only a few times. CDR3 region: CASSMTDRYGYTF. DNA for the CDR3: TGTGCCAGTAGTATGACAGACCGTTATGGCTACACCTTC. The chain links TRBV19 to TRBJ1-2; tentatively, D is TRBD1 (5 bases). The CDR3 runs 13 residues. In germline, CDR1 is LNHDA, CDR2 SQIVND (reference sequence). Trimming removed 3 bases from V and 5 bases from J, with 10 bases in between.

CDR3 loop: CASSAGLAGWAHNEQFF. The CDR3 nucleotides read TGTGCCAGCAGTGCGGGACTAGCGGGCTGGGCCCACAATGAGCAGTTCTTC. The chain combines TRBV27 with TRBJ2-1; the match to TRBD2 covers 12 bases. The V gene's germline CDR1 is MNHEY and CDR2 SMNVEV (reference sequence). The CDR3 loop spans 17 amino acids. J gave up 5 bases and V 5 bases, and 10 bases lay outside the gene matches.

V gene TRBV7-9 combines with J gene TRBJ2-7; 11 nucleotides match TRBD1. The CDR3 has 16 amino acids. Looked up from germline, CDR1 is SEHNR and CDR2 is FQNEAQ (reference sequence). Unmatched junction bases numbered 6, after V lost 2 bases and J lost 3 bases. CDR3 protein: CASSLPPGTGGYEQYF. CDR3 nucleotide sequence: TGTGCCAGCAGCTTACCGCCCGGGACAGGGGGCTACGAGCAGTACTTC.

This clone came up once. This chain connects TRBV10-3 to TRBJ1-5, with unresolved D. Trimming stripped 0 bases from V and 7 bases from J, with 7 bases between. There are 13 residues in the CDR3. Germline V gene sequence: CDR1 ENHRY, CDR2 SYGVKD. CDR3 sequence: CAISESTRQPQHF. The CDR3 DNA reads as TGTGCCATCAGTGAGTCGACACGGCAGCCCCAGCATTTT.

Within the sample, this clone is medium-sized. The V call is TRBV28, the J call TRBJ1-1; 7 bases match TRBD1. With V trimmed by 1 base and J by 0 bases, 8 bases remained unmatched. The germline gives CDR1 MDHEN, CDR2 SYDVKM. This CDR3 spans 17 amino acids. The chain's CDR3 is CASSLSLGGGLNTEAFF. The DNA of the CDR3 is TGTGCCAGCAGTTTATCCTTAGGGGGCGGACTGAACACTGAAGCTTTCTTT. The full variable domain, in which reference TRBV28 and TRBJ1-1 provide the parts outside the CDR3, is DVKVTQSSRYLVKRTGEKVFLECVQDMDHENMFWYRQDPGLGLRLIYFSYDVKMKEKGDIPEGYSVSREKKERFSLILESASTNQTSMYLCASSLSLGGGLNTEAFFGQGTRLTVV.

The chain employs TRBV15 and TRBJ2-5; 12 bases map to TRBD2. This CDR3 contains 15 residues. J gave up 2 bases and V 3 bases, and 1 base lay outside the gene matches. Germline V CDR1 and CDR2: LNHNV, YYDKDF (reference sequence). The CDR3 here is CATSRTSGGQETQYF. CDR3 in DNA: TGTGCCACCAGCAGGACTAGCGGGGGACAAGAGACCCAGTACTTC.

This clone was seen only once. The genes are TRBV5-6 and TRBJ2-6; 9 bases match TRBD1. Germline V CDR1 and CDR2: SGHDT, YYEEEE. J gave up 0 bases and V 5 bases, and 6 bases lay outside the gene matches. The CDR3 length is 17 residues. In DNA, the CDR3 is TGTGCCAGCAGACCGGACAGGGGTATCTCTGGGGCCAACGTCCTGACTTTC. Translated, it gives CASRPDRGISGANVLTF.

The chain employs TRBV6-1 and TRBJ2-2; D is possibly TRBD1 or TRBD2 (5 bases each). V was shortened by 8 bases and J by 1 base, with 14 bases between the two germline ends. Per germline, CDR1 MNHNS and CDR2 SASEGT. CDR3 size: 15 residues. The CDR3 loop reads CASGLGPRNTGELFF. For the CDR3, the DNA is TGTGCCAGCGGATTGGGACCTCGGAACACCGGGGAGCTGTTTTTT.

The chain is built from TRBV6-1 and TRBJ1-5; D is undetermined. With 11 bases removed from V and 0 bases from J, the gap between germline ends came to 11 bases. In germline, CDR1 is MNHNS, CDR2 SASEGT. CDR3 length equals 13 residues. The CDR3 DNA sequence: TGTGCCGGAGCCGTTTATAGCAATCAGCCCCAGCATTTT. This encodes CAGAVYSNQPQHF.

The J gene is TRBJ2-2, the V gene TRBV28; 8 nucleotides match TRBD1. Germline values: CDR1 MDHEN, CDR2 SYDVKM. The V segment lost 6 bases and the J segment 1 base; nucleotides outside the gene matches: 7. The CDR3 extends over 16 amino acids. The CDR3 DNA is TGTGCCAGCAGCATCCCCACAGGGGGGAACACCGGGGAGCTGTTTTTT. Protein product: CASSIPTGGNTGELFF.

The rearrangement uses TRBV7-9 and TRBJ1-1; unclear D gene. Trimming pared 4 bases from V and 1 base from J, leaving 7 bases between. The CDR3 sequence is 13 residues long. The V gene's germline CDR1 is SEHNR and CDR2 FQNEAQ (reference sequence). The chain's CDR3 is CASSWEENTEAFF. Written as DNA, the CDR3 is TGTGCCAGCAGCTGGGAGGAGAACACTGAAGCTTTCTTT.

This clone was recorded a few times. CDR3 nucleotide sequence: TGTGCCAGCAGCTTGGAACGGACTAGCGGGGCTTACAATGAGCAGTTCTTC. Amino acids: CASSLERTSGAYNEQFF. The chain links TRBV5-6 to TRBJ2-1; 12 bases are shared with TRBD2. Germline values: CDR1 SGHDT, CDR2 YYEEEE. The CDR3 is 17 amino acids. V lost 0 bases and J lost 4; bases outside the gene matches: 5.

The chain couples TRBV11-2 to TRBJ2-7; D gene unclear. The germline V gene encodes CDR1 SGHAT and CDR2 FQNNGV. The CDR3 has 12 amino acids. Between the trimmed V and J ends, which lost 1 base and 3 bases, there was a span of 4 bases. The CDR3 sequence is CASSLGDYEQYF. CDR3 bases: TGTGCCAGCAGCTTAGGGGACTACGAGCAGTACTTC.